This T cell receptor beta chain emerged from a study of Graves' ophthalmopathy and Graves' hyperthyroidism. Overall study findings and caveats: Blood shared most expanded thyroid clonotypes above 0.001 frequency.

The germline CDR1 and CDR2 sequences are SEHNR and FQNEAQ (reference sequence). V was clipped by 5 bases and J by 0 bases, with 16 bases between them. The CDR3 runs to 16 residues. TCR beta CDR3 amplification used RNA transcripts. Amplification began with first-round RT-PCR using HTBI primers, then second-round multiplex PCR was performed. TCRdb called the multiplex PCR reads again in MiXCR, with one record for every CDR3 protein. The repertoire has around 1.1 million distinct CDR3 sequences, about 40% of them found once; the top ten carry 8.5% to 14%. A note on this clonotype: Antigen specificity is unknown.

Sequencing input: peripheral blood or thyroid tissue (not recorded which). The source is an adult man with Graves' hyperthyroidism. The rearrangement uses TRBV7-9 and TRBJ2-5; D possibly uses TRBD1 or TRBD2 (5 bases each). The chain's CDR3 is CASSQGIRDDQETQYF. Written as DNA, the CDR3 is TGTGCCAGCAGCCAAGGGATTCGGGACGACCAAGAGACCCAGTACTTC.